At least ten counts were recorded for the clone carrying this TCR beta chain. Its antigen is undetermined. This sample was included in a study of Graves' ophthalmopathy and Graves' hyperthyroidism. The study's findings and limits: Blood also harbored most expanded thyroid clonotypes above 0.001 frequency.

Amplification from RNA transcripts yielded the TCR beta CDR3 regions. First-round RT-PCR used HTBI primers; second-round multiplex PCR followed. MiXCR, run by TCRdb on the multiplex PCR reads, gives a single entry per CDR3 protein. The table has over 15,000 distinct CDR3 sequences, 46% seen once. The sequence was collected from a woman aged 40-49 years with stable Graves' hyperthyroidism. The specimen was peripheral blood.

CDR3 in amino acids: CSAANRVPRTQYF. In DNA, the CDR3 is TGCAGTGCGGCTAACCGGGTCCCTCGGACCCAGTACTTC. This chain joins TRBV20-1 and TRBJ2-5; D ambiguous. Trimming pared 6 bases from V and 7 bases from J, leaving 18 bases between. The V gene's germline CDR1 is DFQATT and CDR2 SNEGSKA (reference sequence). The CDR3 sequence is 13 residues long.